What follows are 2 T cell receptor beta chains derived from one specimen sequenced in a study of blood T cell repertoires in COVID-19. Produced via immunoSEQ multiplex PCR; TCRdb's table is partial and in-frame only. The sample carries more than 250,000 clones, over 80% recorded once. Sequencing was done on a sample of peripheral blood. These receptor sequences come from a woman aged 45-60 years with COVID-19, enrolled during active disease.

The V call is TRBV18, the J call TRBJ2-3; 15 nucleotides line up with TRBD2. The V gene's germline CDR1 is KGHSH and CDR2 LQKENI. V gave up 3 bases and J gave up 3 bases; unmatched junction bases: 4. The CDR3 is 17 amino acids. The CDR3: CASSPAGLAGGTDTQYF. The CDR3 coding sequence is TGTGCCAGCTCACCCGCAGGACTAGCGGGAGGGACAGATACGCAGTATTTT. Full variable domain (rest looked up from reference TRBV18 and TRBJ2-3): NAGVMQNPRHLVRRRGQEARLRCSPMKGHSHVYWYRQLPEEGLKFMVYLQKENIIDESGMPKERFSAEFPKEGPSILRIQQVVRGDSAAYFCASSPAGLAGGTDTQYFGPGTRLTVL.

This chain joins TRBV11-3 and TRBJ2-2; D unclear. Germline values: CDR1 SGHNT, CDR2 YENEEA. The CDR3 contains 13 residues. Trimming took 3 bases from V and 2 from J, leaving 4 bases between them. For the CDR3, the DNA is TGTGCCAGCAGCTTTATAAACACCGGGGAGCTGTTTTTT. It specifies CASSFINTGELFF.